These 19 T cell receptor beta chains were sequenced from one sample in a study of PD-1 blockade in classical Hodgkin lymphoma (dated by TCRdb to about 2020). Library preparation employed the immunoSEQ multiplex PCR assay. The table comes from immuneACCESS by way of TCRdb, which keeps in-frame sequences with V and J called. Part of the clones is missing from these tables; in studies checked, under half for an unresolved V gene and the rest for unknown reasons. The sample has roughly 140,000 clones on record, 78% of them singletons. The leading ten clones occupy roughly 9.2% of the sample. Sample time point, as interpreted from the label and publication: cycle 2 day 1 (C2D1) of nivolumab. Every trial patient had relapsed following autologous stem cell transplantation, and prior brentuximab vedotin exposure was what differed among cohorts A, B and C. The sequenced sample was peripheral blood mononuclear cells (PBMCs), obtained before the second cycle of nivolumab. These receptors originate from a human donor with classical Hodgkin lymphoma.

The gene calls are TRBV6-4 and TRBJ2-1, with D tentatively TRBD1 (6 bases). Germline V lookup: CDR1 MRHNA, CDR2 SNTAGT. Trimming shortened V by 5 bases and J by 4 bases, and 30 bases separated the two germline ends. The CDR3 length is 20 residues. The CDR3 nucleotides are TGTGCCAGCAGTCAACCAGGGACAAAAAGCCCCCGAGGTTGTTACAATGAGCAGTTCTTC. Encoded protein: CASSQPGTKSPRGCYNEQFF.

This clone was recorded a few times. V gene TRBV9 combines with J gene TRBJ2-1; D is unresolved. The CDR3 covers 15 residues. The V and J ends lost 4 bases and 0 bases respectively, with 11 bases between them. CDR1 is SGDLS, CDR2 YYNGEE, per germline. CDR3 DNA: TGTGCCAGCAGCTTACTACCTGGCTCCTACAATGAGCAGTTCTTC. Its translation: CASSLLPGSYNEQFF. The entire variable domain, with the rest obtained from reference TRBV9 and TRBJ2-1, is as follows: DSGVTQTPKHLITATGQRVTLRCSPRSGDLSVYWYQQSLDQGLQFLIQYYNGEERAKGNILERFSAQQFPDLHSELNLSSLELGDSALYFCASSLLPGSYNEQFFGPGTRLTVL.

The chain employs TRBV21-1 and TRBJ1-5; the table names TRBD1, a call not compared with the DNA. TRBV21-1 is recorded as a pseudogene. The CDR3 is made up of 15 amino acids. In DNA form, the CDR3 reads TGTGCCAGCAGGGGGGACAGGGACCCCAATCAGCCCCAGCATTTT. Translation gives CASRGDRDPNQPQHF.

The CDR3 protein is CASSPRVSGMSYEQYF. The DNA of the CDR3 is TGTGCCAGCAGCCCCCGGGTTAGCGGGATGAGCTACGAGCAGTACTTC. The J gene is TRBJ2-7, the V gene TRBV12-1; TRBD2, the table's D call, was not compared with the DNA. TRBV12-1 is given as a pseudogene. This CDR3 is 16 amino acids long.

The chain uses TRBV11-1 and TRBJ1-1; D is ambiguous. Germline V gene sequence: CDR1 SGHAT, CDR2 FQDESV (reference sequence). The length of the CDR3 is 13 residues. V was pared by 3 bases and J by 3 bases, with 8 bases between. Here the CDR3 reads CASSFQQDTEAFF. DNA of the CDR3: TGTGCCAGCAGCTTTCAACAAGACACTGAAGCTTTCTTT. The full variable domain, completed using reference TRBV11-1 and TRBJ1-1, is EAEVAQSPRYKITEKSQAVAFWCDPISGHATLYWYRQILGQGPELLVQFQDESVVDDSQLPKDRFSAERLKGVDSTLKIQPAELGDSAMYLCASSFQQDTEAFFGQGTRLTVV.

The CDR3 DNA is TGTGCCTGGAGTGGGTACCAGCCCCAGCATTTT. It codes for CAWSGYQPQHF. The V and J genes are TRBV30 and TRBJ1-5; no firm D call. V was pared by 1 base and J by 7 bases, with 5 bases between. The germline V gene has CDR1 GTSNPN and CDR2 SVGIG (reference sequence). The CDR3 covers 11 residues. The variable domain in full, completed from reference TRBV30 and TRBJ1-5, reads SQTIHQWPATLVQPVGSPLSLECTVEGTSNPNLYWYRQAAGRGLQLLFYSVGIGQISSEVPQNLSASRPQDRQFILSSKKLLLSDSGFYLCAWSGYQPQHFGDGTRLSIL.

This clone was detected only a few times. This chain joins TRBV7-2 and TRBJ2-7; D gene uncertain. This CDR3 is 11 amino acids long. Germline assignment: CDR1 SGHTA and CDR2 FQGNSA. V dropped 1 base and J dropped 5 bases, with 3 bases sitting between them. The CDR3 DNA follows: TGTGCCAGCAGCTTAGAGGACGAGCAGTACTTC. Its protein is CASSLEDEQYF.

The sample holds one count of this clone. V gene TRBV28 combines with J gene TRBJ1-4, with 8 bases aligning to TRBD1. The CDR3 contains 15 residues. The J segment lost 5 bases and the V segment lost 5 bases, leaving 7 bases of the junction unmatched. Germline V lookup: CDR1 MDHEN, CDR2 SYDVKM. The CDR3 reads CASSPWDRPNEKLFF. The CDR3 DNA reads TGTGCCAGCAGTCCTTGGGACAGGCCGAATGAAAAACTGTTTTTT.

V usage is TRBV28 and J usage is TRBJ2-4; D is unclear. Germline lookup yields CDR1 MDHEN and CDR2 SYDVKM. Trimming stripped 1 base from V and 1 base from J, with 8 bases between. There are 15 residues in the CDR3. The CDR3 is CASSLSQLAKNIQYF. CDR3 DNA sequence: TGTGCCAGCAGTTTATCACAGCTGGCCAAAAACATTCAGTACTTC.

The chain is built from TRBV9 and TRBJ1-2, with D tentatively TRBD1 (5 bases). The V end was cut by 5 bases, the J end by 4 bases, with 15 bases between. This CDR3 is built from 14 residues. From germline, CDR1 is SGDLS and CDR2 YYNGEE. The CDR3 DNA sequence: TGTGCCAGCAGTCCCCAGGGCGAGTCCTATGGCTACACCTTC. The encoded protein is CASSPQGESYGYTF.

The genes are TRBV5-1 and TRBJ2-1; 13 bases fit TRBD2. Trimming cost V 0 bases and J 8 bases; bases outside gene matches: 5. This CDR3 comprises 16 residues. Germline CDR1 is SGHRS and CDR2 is YFSETQ. The CDR3 sequence: CASSLGGLAGIYEQFF. The CDR3 nucleotides read TGCGCCAGCAGCTTGGGGGGACTAGCGGGGATCTATGAGCAGTTCTTC.

This rearrangement joins TRBV27 to TRBJ2-7; 9 bases fit TRBD1. Germline CDR1 MNHEY, CDR2 SMNVEV (reference sequence). The CDR3 totals 15 residues. J lost 2 bases, V lost 1 base, and 3 bases had no gene match. DNA of the CDR3: TGTGCCAGCAGTTTATATCACAGGGGGCCCTACGAGCAGTACTTC. Protein product: CASSLYHRGPYEQYF.

The J gene is TRBJ2-1, the V gene TRBV7-9; 7 nucleotides match TRBD2. The CDR3 extends over 14 amino acids. The V gene's germline CDR1 is SEHNR and CDR2 FQNEAQ (reference sequence). Trimming took 4 bases from V and 3 from J; bases not matched to a gene: 3. The CDR3 region has the DNA TGTGCCAGCAGCTCCCGGGACTACTACAATGAGCAGTTCTTC. Amino acids: CASSSRDYYNEQFF.

This chain joins TRBV7-9 and TRBJ2-7; D may be TRBD2 (6 bases). The CDR3 is 19 residues long. The germline V gene has CDR1 SEHNR and CDR2 FQNEAQ (reference sequence). V lost 2 bases and J lost 3, with 26 bases in between. The CDR3 loop is CASSLTYPGLLSTRYEQYF. The CDR3 DNA sequence: TGTGCCAGCAGCTTAACCTACCCGGGACTTTTATCTACCCGCTACGAGCAGTACTTC. Full variable domain (outside the CDR3, taken from reference TRBV7-9 and TRBJ2-7): DTGVSQNPRHKITKRGQNVTFRCDPISEHNRLYWYRQTLGQGPEFLTYFQNEAQLEKSRLLSDRFSAERPKGSFSTLEIQRTEQGDSAMYLCASSLTYPGLLSTRYEQYFGPGTRLTVT.

The chain is built from TRBV28 and TRBJ2-7, with TRBD2 matching over 14 bases. Losses at the gene ends were 6 bases for V and 0 bases for J; bases not matched to a gene: 7. Germline V gives CDR1 MDHEN, CDR2 SYDVKM. The CDR3 loop spans 17 amino acids. CDR3 DNA sequence: TGTGCCAGCAGCCGGAGACTAGCGGGAGGGAGCTCCTACGAGCAGTACTTC. Translated, it gives CASSRRLAGGSSYEQYF.

The chain joins TRBV29-1 to TRBJ2-7; D is uncertain. The CDR3 runs 13 residues. The V gene lost 6 bases and the J gene lost 2 bases, with 14 bases spanning the gap. Germline CDR1 and CDR2: SQVTM and ANQGSEA. The CDR3 nucleotides are TGCAGCGTCAGGATGAGAACGGCCTACGAGCAGTACTTC. This encodes CSVRMRTAYEQYF.

V is TRBV28 and J is TRBJ2-2; 11 bases fit TRBD1. Trimming cost V 5 bases and J 5 bases; bases outside gene matches: 10. Germline V gives CDR1 MDHEN, CDR2 SYDVKM. The CDR3 covers 17 residues. The CDR3 here is CASSTRTGGLGTGELFF. In DNA, the CDR3 is TGTGCCAGCAGTACAAGGACAGGGGGCCTCGGGACCGGGGAGCTGTTTTTT.

The CDR3 DNA is TGTGCCAGCAGTGGTAACTATGGCTACACCTTC. Amino acid sequence: CASSGNYGYTF. This chain links TRBV2 with TRBJ1-2, with D unresolved. The CDR3 is made up of 11 amino acids. Germline CDR1 reads SNHLY; CDR2 reads FYNNEI. V lost 4 bases, J lost 1 base, and 1 base lay in between.

The chain recombines TRBV4-2 with TRBJ2-7, with 10 positions matching TRBD1. CDR3 length: 15 residues. CDR1 and CDR2 from the germline V gene are LGHNA and YNFKEQ. V was pared by 1 base and J by 2 bases, with 2 bases of the junction left unmatched. CDR3 sequence reads: CASSQGGQGTYEQYF. The DNA of the CDR3 is TGTGCCAGCAGCCAAGGGGGACAGGGGACCTACGAGCAGTACTTC.